Shown below are 24 T cell receptor beta chains from a single sample sequenced in a study of cytomegalovirus exposure and HLA in healthy donors. Primers included in the PCR were 60 Vbeta and 13 Jbeta primers. Sequencing was performed with immunoSEQ multiplex PCR; in TCRdb, only in-frame clones are kept and a portion is missing. The table has around 150,000 clones, about 78% seen once. Material: PBMCs. The source of these receptors is a man aged 18 to 30 in good health and CMV-seronegative.

The chain links TRBV5-1 to TRBJ2-1, with TRBD1 as a possible D gene (6 bases). There are 16 residues in the CDR3. CDR1 and CDR2 (germline): SGHRS, YFSETQ. The V end was cut by 4 bases, the J end by 2 bases, with 16 bases between. The CDR3 protein is CASSRRDTLTYNEQFF. CDR3 sequence (DNA): TGCGCCAGCAGCCGTCGGGACACTTTAACCTACAATGAGCAGTTCTTC.

V gene TRBV7-8 combines with J gene TRBJ2-5; D call uncertain. Trimming shortened V by 1 base and J by 2 bases, and 14 bases separated the two germline ends. This CDR3 spans 16 amino acids. Per germline, CDR1 SGHVS and CDR2 FQNEAQ. The CDR3 here is CASSLVSRRSQETQYF. The CDR3 DNA reads TGTGCCAGCAGCTTAGTTTCTAGGCGGTCACAAGAGACCCAGTACTTC.

The chain combines TRBV19 with TRBJ1-6, with a tentative D call TRBD1 (5 bases). Germline V gene lookup returns CDR1 LNHDA and CDR2 SQIVND (reference sequence). V gave up 1 base and J gave up 5 bases, with 9 bases separating them. The CDR3 contains 15 residues. The CDR3 bases are TGTGCCAGTAGTATAGGCAGGGCCCATAATTCACCCCTCCACTTT. Protein sequence: CASSIGRAHNSPLHF.

Regarding this clone: The junction does not match germline at one end; this may be a read error. This chain connects TRBV4-1 to TRBJ2-1, with TRBD1 matching over 9 bases. Germline values: CDR1 MGHRA, CDR2 YSYEKL. The CDR3 runs 13 residues. The CDR3 sequence is CASSQDYVGQGVF. The CDR3 DNA reads TGCGCCAGCAGCCAAGACTACGTGGGACAGGGAGTCTTC.

This chain joins TRBV5-1 and TRBJ1-3, with 9 positions matching TRBD1. This CDR3 spans 15 amino acids. Germline V lookup: CDR1 SGHRS, CDR2 YFSETQ. V shed 2 bases, J shed 4 bases, and the junction held 4 bases outside the gene matches. The CDR3 nucleotides are TGCGCCAGCAGCTTACAGGGGGCGCACGGAAACACCATATATTTT. Translating it yields CASSLQGAHGNTIYF.

This chain uses TRBV2 with TRBJ2-3, with D perhaps TRBD1 (5 bases). The CDR3 length is 14 residues. V was shortened by 7 bases and J by 4 bases, with 15 bases between the two germline ends. Germline CDR1 and CDR2: SNHLY and FYNNEI. The DNA of the CDR3 is TGTGCCAGCACCTCCAACAGGATGGCAGATACGCAGTATTTT. It encodes CASTSNRMADTQYF.

The CDR3 DNA sequence: TGTGCCAGCAGTGAACGGCAGGGCTACTCCTACAATGAGCAGTTCTTC. It translates to CASSERQGYSYNEQFF. The chain recombines TRBV2 with TRBJ2-1; weak D call: TRBD1 (5 bases). The V gene's germline CDR1 is SNHLY and CDR2 FYNNEI. The CDR3 runs to 16 residues. Trimming removed 2 bases from V and 0 bases from J, with 11 bases in between.

This clone was recorded once. The chain combines TRBV6-6 with TRBJ2-3, with a weak D call TRBD2 (5 bases). This CDR3 is 13 amino acids long. Trimming pared 8 bases from V and 6 bases from J, leaving 15 bases between. Germline V gene data show CDR1 as MNHNY and CDR2 as SVGAGI (reference sequence). CDR3 bases: TGTGCCAGCGAGAGCGGAGACACGGATACGCAGTATTTT. Translation gives CASESGDTDTQYF.

The chain joins TRBV4-2 to TRBJ2-5, with TRBD1 identical over 10 bases. With 0 bases clipped from V and 4 bases from J, the junction kept 2 bases outside the gene matches. The CDR3 spans 15 residues. Per the germline V gene, CDR1 is LGHNA and CDR2 is YNFKEQ. CDR3: CASSQDRDRGETQYF. In DNA form, the CDR3 reads TGTGCCAGCAGCCAAGATCGGGACAGGGGAGAGACCCAGTACTTC.

This clone was detected only once. The V gene is TRBV5-4, the J gene TRBJ2-7; 7 bases match TRBD2. Germline CDR1 is SGHNT and CDR2 is YYREEE (reference sequence). CDR3 length equals 16 residues. V shed 6 bases and J 0 bases; nucleotides not matched to a gene: 12. The CDR3 sequence is CASTLGGGRSSYEQYF. In nucleotides, the CDR3 is TGTGCCAGCACACTGGGCGGGGGTAGAAGCTCCTACGAGCAGTACTTC.

This chain uses TRBV19 with TRBJ2-1; 11 nucleotides agree with TRBD2. Germline CDR1 reads LNHDA; CDR2 reads SQIVND (reference sequence). V trimming: 3 bases; J trimming: 7 bases; junction bases outside the gene matches: 8. This CDR3 contains 16 residues. In DNA form, the CDR3 reads TGTGCCAGTAGTATCTGGGGACTAGCGGCCGGGAATGAGCAGTTCTTC. The encoded protein is CASSIWGLAAGNEQFF.

This clone was seen only a few times. The chain employs TRBV27 and TRBJ2-2; D perhaps matches TRBD2 (5 bases). The CDR3 runs 14 residues. Between the trimmed V and J ends, which lost 4 bases and 4 bases, there was a span of 10 bases. Germline V CDR1 and CDR2: MNHEY, SMNVEV (reference sequence). The CDR3 DNA sequence: TGTGCCAGCAGTTCCTATGAGGGCACCGGGGAGCTGTTTTTT. This encodes CASSSYEGTGELFF.

The CDR3 here is CASRGGVQPQHF. The CDR3, as DNA: TGTGCCAGTAGGGGGGGTGTTCAGCCCCAGCATTTT. V usage is TRBV19 and J usage is TRBJ1-5; D is perhaps TRBD1 (5 bases). With 6 bases removed from V and 6 bases from J, the gap between germline ends came to 9 bases. The CDR3 extends over 12 amino acids. CDR1 is LNHDA and CDR2 is SQIVND in the germline V gene (reference sequence).

The rearrangement joins TRBV28 to TRBJ1-4; 7 bases fit TRBD1. The germline V gene encodes CDR1 MDHEN and CDR2 SYDVKM. V was pared by 5 bases and J by 5 bases, with 8 bases of the junction left unmatched. This CDR3 contains 15 residues. CDR3 sequence reads: CASSLPAGQNEKLFF. CDR3 sequence (DNA): TGTGCCAGCAGTCTCCCCGCGGGACAGAATGAAAAACTGTTTTTT.

Only a few counts were recorded for this clone. The rearrangement uses TRBV30 and TRBJ2-3; possibly TRBD2 for D (5 bases). Per the germline V gene, CDR1 is GTSNPN and CDR2 is SVGIG (reference sequence). The CDR3 loop spans 16 amino acids. Deletions cut 0 bases from V and 0 bases from J, with 13 bases between. The CDR3 protein is CAWSVYGRTSTDTQYF. The CDR3 nucleotides read TGTGCCTGGAGTGTTTACGGACGGACTAGCACAGATACGCAGTATTTT. Combining the CDR3 with reference TRBV30 and TRBJ2-3 gives the whole variable domain SQTIHQWPATLVQPVGSPLSLECTVEGTSNPNLYWYRQAAGRGLQLLFYSVGIGQISSEVPQNLSASRPQDRQFILSSKKLLLSDSGFYLCAWSVYGRTSTDTQYFGPGTRLTVL.

The CDR3 here is CASSLRRTKSTDTQYF. The DNA of the CDR3 is TGTGCCAGCAGCTTACGCCGGACAAAGAGCACAGATACGCAGTATTTT. V is TRBV11-2 and J is TRBJ2-3, with a weak D call TRBD1 (5 bases). Trimming shortened V by 2 bases and J by 0 bases, and 12 bases separated the two germline ends. This CDR3 spans 16 amino acids. In germline, CDR1 is SGHAT, CDR2 FQNNGV.

In the case of this clone: The same CDR3 arises from other DNA sequences in this sample as well. This chain uses TRBV5-1 with TRBJ2-7; D might be TRBD2 (6 bases). There are 14 residues in the CDR3. The V and J ends lost 0 bases and 1 base respectively, with 8 bases between them. CDR1 is SGHRS and CDR2 is YFSETQ in the germline V gene. The CDR3 loop reads CASSLVGGSYEQYF. In nucleotides, the CDR3 is TGCGCCAGCAGCTTGGTCGGGGGTTCCTACGAGCAGTACTTC.

The V gene is TRBV5-1, the J gene TRBJ2-3, with 9 bases identical to TRBD1. Germline-derived CDR1 and CDR2 are SGHRS and YFSETQ. This CDR3 is built from 16 residues. Losses at the gene ends were 7 bases for V and 3 bases for J; bases not matched to a gene: 12. CDR3 amino acids: CASDPYGTGSTDTQYF. CDR3 DNA sequence: TGCGCCAGCGATCCATATGGGACAGGGAGTACAGATACGCAGTATTTT.

The chain couples TRBV29-1 to TRBJ2-5; 9 positions agree with TRBD1. Near its end, the DNA agrees better with TRBJ2-7, so the J call may be wrong. This CDR3 has 14 residues. The germline CDR1 and CDR2 sequences are SQVTM and ANQGSEA. As DNA, the CDR3 is TGCAGCGTTGCCGAGGACAGGGGCATCTACGAGCAGTACTTC. Amino acids: CSVAEDRGIYEQYF.

The rearrangement links TRBV6-1 to TRBJ1-2; D is possibly TRBD1 (5 bases). Per the germline V gene, CDR1 is MNHNS and CDR2 is SASEGT. This CDR3 spans 14 amino acids. V was pared by 1 base and J by 0 bases, with 6 bases between. The CDR3 coding sequence is TGTGCCAGCAGTGAAGACAGGTCTAACTATGGCTACACCTTC. Its translation is CASSEDRSNYGYTF.

The rearrangement links TRBV19 to TRBJ2-6; weak D call: TRBD2 (5 bases). The CDR3 extends over 16 amino acids. Looked up from germline, CDR1 is LNHDA and CDR2 is SQIVND (reference sequence). V lost 1 base to trimming and J lost 2 bases, with 9 bases between them. The CDR3 spells CASSIAGVPGANVLTF. DNA for the CDR3: TGTGCCAGTAGTATAGCCGGGGTCCCTGGGGCCAACGTCCTGACTTTC.

The rearrangement uses TRBV5-1 and TRBJ1-2, with D possibly TRBD1 on 6 matching bases. V was shortened by 1 base and J by 6 bases, with 7 bases between the two germline ends. Germline V CDR1 and CDR2: SGHRS, YFSETQ. The CDR3 is 12 residues long. The CDR3 region is CASSLNRDGYTF. As DNA, the CDR3 is TGCGCCAGCAGCTTGAACAGGGATGGCTACACCTTC.

This clone was found a few times. The CDR3 is CASSDPLAGGTNEQFF. CDR3 nucleotides: TGTGCCAGCAGTGATCCACTAGCGGGAGGGACAAATGAGCAGTTCTTC. The chain joins TRBV2 to TRBJ2-1, with 13 positions matching TRBD2. V lost 3 bases, J lost 7 bases, and 6 bases stayed unmatched. The CDR3 sequence is 16 residues long. Germline V gene data show CDR1 as SNHLY and CDR2 as FYNNEI.

The chain employs TRBV5-4 and TRBJ2-1, with 13 nucleotides matching TRBD2. The CDR3 runs to 17 residues. V lost 4 bases and J lost 8; bases outside the gene matches: 12. Germline CDR1 SGHNT, CDR2 YYREEE (reference sequence). The CDR3 bases are TGTGCCAGCAGCCCGAAAACTAGCGGGGGGGCCTTGGATGAGCAGTTCTTC. This sequence encodes CASSPKTSGGALDEQFF.